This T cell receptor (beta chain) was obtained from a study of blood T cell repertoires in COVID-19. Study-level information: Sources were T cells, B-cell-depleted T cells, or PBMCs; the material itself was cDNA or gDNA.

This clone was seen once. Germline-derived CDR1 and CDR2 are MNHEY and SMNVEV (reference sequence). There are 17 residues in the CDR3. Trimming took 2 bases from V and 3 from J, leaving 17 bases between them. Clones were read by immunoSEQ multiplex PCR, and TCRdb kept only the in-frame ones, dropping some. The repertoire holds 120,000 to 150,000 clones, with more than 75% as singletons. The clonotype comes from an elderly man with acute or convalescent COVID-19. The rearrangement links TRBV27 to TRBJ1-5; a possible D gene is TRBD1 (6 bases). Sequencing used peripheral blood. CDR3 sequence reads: CASSLLGPPGDNQPQHF. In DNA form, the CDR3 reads TGTGCCAGCAGTTTACTCGGACCCCCAGGGGACAATCAGCCCCAGCATTTT.